The 27 T cell receptor beta chains below come from one sample, sequenced in a study of T-cell memory formation after mild COVID-19. TCRdb re-called the 5' RACE reads with MiXCR, one entry per CDR3 protein. Of 450,000 to 650,000 distinct CDR3 sequences listed, roughly 18% are singletons. Sequencing used PBMCs or a T cell subset sorted from them (not recorded which). These receptors originate from an adult woman who had mild COVID-19 (a few samples of this study predate the infection). Cell type and time point are not known.

The rearrangement links TRBV5-8 to TRBJ2-2, with 9 bases identical to TRBD2. CDR1 SGHTS and CDR2 YDEGEE come from the germline V gene. CDR3 length equals 15 residues. The J segment lost 4 bases and the V segment lost 4 bases, leaving 5 bases of the junction unmatched. CDR3 sequence: CASSPRLAVTGELFF. CDR3 sequence (DNA): TGTGCCAGCAGCCCAAGACTAGCGGTCACCGGGGAGCTGTTTTTT.

In this sample, this clonotype turned up a few times. The genes are TRBV15 and TRBJ1-6; no reliable D call. Trimming shortened V by 8 bases and J by 6 bases, and 8 bases separated the two germline ends. This CDR3 has 12 residues. Germline-derived CDR1 and CDR2 are LNHNV and YYDKDF (reference sequence). CDR3 protein: CATRDFNSPLHF. As DNA, the CDR3 is TGTGCCACCCGGGATTTTAATTCACCCCTCCACTTT.

In this sample, this clonotype turned up a few times. The chain employs TRBV7-3 and TRBJ2-3, with 11 bases identical to TRBD2. The V gene end was trimmed by 4 bases and the J gene end by 0 bases; junction bases not matched to a gene: 9. There are 18 residues in the CDR3. The V gene's germline CDR1 is SGHTA and CDR2 FQGTGA. Written as DNA, the CDR3 is TGTGCCAGCAGCTCGAAGACTAGCGGGACATCTAGCACAGATACGCAGTATTTT. This codes for CASSSKTSGTSSTDTQYF.

This clonotype was detected many times. The gene calls are TRBV7-2 and TRBJ2-5, with unresolved D. From germline, CDR1 is SGHTA and CDR2 FQGNSA. This CDR3 region has 13 residues. Trimming removed 5 bases at V and 6 bases at J, with 13 bases between. CDR3 coding DNA: TGTGCCAGCAGCCCTATCATTCACAAGACCCAGTACTTC. This codes for CASSPIIHKTQYF.

This clonotype was detected many times. The rearrangement uses TRBV4-1 and TRBJ2-5, with D perhaps TRBD2 (6 bases). V gave up 1 base and J gave up 2 bases, with 11 bases separating them. Germline V lookup: CDR1 MGHRA, CDR2 YSYEKL. The CDR3 contains 15 residues. CDR3 nucleotides: TGCGCCAGCAGCCAAGCCCCAGGGACTCAAGAGACCCAGTACTTC. It encodes CASSQAPGTQETQYF.

The V gene is TRBV9, the J gene TRBJ2-7; D ambiguous. CDR1 is SGDLS and CDR2 is YYNGEE in the germline V gene. The CDR3 length is 14 residues. Trimming pared 2 bases from V and 2 bases from J, leaving 11 bases between. CDR3 sequence reads: CASSVRTDPYEQYF. For the CDR3, the DNA is TGTGCCAGCAGCGTCAGGACCGATCCCTACGAGCAGTACTTC.

This clonotype was seen only a few times. This sequence joins TRBV11-1 and TRBJ2-1; D possibly corresponds to TRBD1 (5 bases). CDR1 is SGHAT, CDR2 FQDESV, per germline (reference sequence). The CDR3 spans 14 residues. Trimming took off 0 bases at V and 12 bases at J, with 15 bases between the two ends. The chain's CDR3 is CASSLADPTARQFF. CDR3 bases: TGTGCCAGCAGCTTAGCCGACCCGACAGCGAGGCAGTTCTTC.

CDR3 bases: TGTGCCAGCAGCACCCCCACTAGCGGACAAGAGACCCAGTACTTC. The encoded protein is CASSTPTSGQETQYF. The chain employs TRBV7-2 and TRBJ2-5; the match to TRBD2 covers 8 bases. The ends lost 5 bases at V and 2 bases at J; junction bases unmatched: 7. Germline V gene lookup returns CDR1 SGHTA and CDR2 FQGNSA. This CDR3 spans 15 amino acids.

The chain has TRBV3-1 and TRBJ2-5, with D possibly matching TRBD2 (5 bases). The CDR3 sequence is 15 residues long. Germline V gene data show CDR1 as LGHDT and CDR2 as YNNKEL (reference sequence). V was pared by 1 base and J by 2 bases, with 11 bases between. The CDR3 DNA follows: TGTGCCAGCAGCCAAGGGTGGACGGGGCAAGAGACCCAGTACTTC. Protein sequence: CASSQGWTGQETQYF.

The DNA of the CDR3 is TGCGCCAGCAGCGTTGAGGGACAGGGATACTACACTGAAGCTTTCTTT. This sequence encodes CASSVEGQGYYTEAFF. This rearrangement joins TRBV5-1 to TRBJ1-1, with TRBD1 matching 9 bases. The germline CDR1 and CDR2 sequences are SGHRS and YFSETQ. After removal of 4 bases from V and 3 bases from J, the junction contained 10 bases not matched to a gene. The CDR3 loop spans 16 amino acids.

The chain uses TRBV18 and TRBJ2-3; D uncertain. The V end was cut by 5 bases, the J end by 2 bases, with 8 bases between. The CDR3 totals 13 residues. The germline V gene has CDR1 KGHSH and CDR2 LQKENI. Here the CDR3 reads CASSADHTDTQYF. Here the CDR3 DNA reads TGTGCCAGCTCAGCGGACCACACAGATACGCAGTATTTT. Variable domain in full (rest from reference TRBV18 and TRBJ2-3): NAGVMQNPRHLVRRRGQEARLRCSPMKGHSHVYWYRQLPEEGLKFMVYLQKENIIDESGMPKERFSAEFPKEGPSILRIQQVVRGDSAAYFCASSADHTDTQYFGPGTRLTVL.

The chain is built from TRBV4-2 and TRBJ2-7, with D unclear. Germline-derived CDR1 and CDR2 are LGHNA and YNFKEQ. With 2 bases removed from V and 4 bases from J, the gap between germline ends came to 15 bases. The CDR3 loop spans 15 amino acids. Here the CDR3 reads CASSQNPSASYEQYF. CDR3 coding DNA: TGTGCCAGCAGCCAAAACCCCAGCGCCTCGTACGAGCAGTACTTC.

This clonotype was seen only once. The V call is TRBV4-2, the J call TRBJ2-7; D is possibly TRBD1 (6 bases). V was cut by 4 bases and J by 3 bases, with 19 bases left in between. The CDR3 has 16 amino acids. Per the germline V gene, CDR1 is LGHNA and CDR2 is YNFKEQ. CDR3 protein: CASSREQGQGGYEQYF. The CDR3 DNA reads TGTGCCAGCAGCCGGGAACAGGGTCAAGGAGGCTACGAGCAGTACTTC.

This sequence joins TRBV18 and TRBJ2-1, with a tentative D call TRBD2 (6 bases). V was clipped by 4 bases and J by 12 bases, with 10 bases between them. Per germline, CDR1 KGHSH and CDR2 LQKENI. The CDR3 is 11 residues long. CDR3 residues: CASSQEGGQFF. DNA of the CDR3: TGTGCCAGCTCACAGGAGGGTGGGCAGTTCTTC.

This clonotype showed up just a few times. This chain links TRBV5-1 with TRBJ2-1; no reliable D call. The V and J ends lost 0 bases and 10 bases respectively, with 14 bases between them. This CDR3 is 14 amino acids long. Looked up from germline, CDR1 is SGHRS and CDR2 is YFSETQ. The CDR3 region has the DNA TGCGCCAGCAGCTTGGCTGAACGACCTAGGGAGCAGTTCTTC. It codes for CASSLAERPREQFF.

This clonotype was recorded a few times. The chain joins TRBV12-3 or TRBV12-4 to TRBJ2-7, with D hard to call. Trimming took 6 bases from V and 5 from J, leaving 14 bases between them. CDR3 length: 13 residues. CDR3 bases: TGTGCCAGCAGCTTCTGGAGAGGCCACGAGCAGTACTTC. Translated, it gives CASSFWRGHEQYF.

This clonotype was counted only a few times. The genes are TRBV29-1 and TRBJ2-7; the match to TRBD1 covers 8 bases. In germline, CDR1 is SQVTM, CDR2 ANQGSEA. V trimming: 2 bases; J trimming: 4 bases; junction bases outside the gene matches: 7. This CDR3 region has 14 residues. The CDR3 coding sequence is TGCAGCGTTGAATCTGGACAGGGCGGTTACGAGCAGTACTTC. This encodes CSVESGQGGYEQYF.

The chain employs TRBV10-3 and TRBJ1-1, with 11 nucleotides matching TRBD1. This CDR3 region has 16 residues. V trimming: 4 bases; J trimming: 7 bases; junction bases outside the gene matches: 11. Germline V lookup: CDR1 ENHRY, CDR2 SYGVKD. CDR3 bases: TGTGCCATCAGTGGGATGGACAGGGGGCGAATTGGTGAAGCTTTCTTT. Its translation: CAISGMDRGRIGEAFF.

This chain uses TRBV4-1 with TRBJ2-7, with D maybe TRBD1 (6 bases). V was trimmed by 3 bases and J by 3 bases, leaving 12 bases between them. The CDR3 is made up of 14 amino acids. Germline V gene lookup returns CDR1 MGHRA and CDR2 YSYEKL. CDR3 in DNA: TGCGCCAGCAGCCAGATACAGGGAATCTACGAGCAGTACTTC. This codes for CASSQIQGIYEQYF.

The chain has TRBV19 and TRBJ1-5; TRBD1 agrees at 9 bases. Per germline, CDR1 LNHDA and CDR2 SQIVND (reference sequence). This CDR3 is 18 amino acids long. V shed 7 bases, J shed 4 bases, and the junction held 17 bases outside the gene matches. The CDR3 reads CASTQRDRTGERNQPQHF. The CDR3 DNA is TGTGCCAGTACCCAAAGAGACCGGACAGGGGAGAGGAATCAGCCCCAGCATTTT.

This clonotype was detected a few times. The chain uses TRBV15 and TRBJ2-1; D could derive from TRBD1 or TRBD2 (5 bases each). Trimming took off 5 bases at V and 3 bases at J, with 14 bases between the two ends. This CDR3 region has 15 residues. CDR1 is LNHNV, CDR2 YYDKDF, per germline (reference sequence). CDR3 amino acids: CATSLGGSLYNEQFF. The DNA of the CDR3 is TGTGCCACCAGCCTTGGGGGAAGTCTCTACAATGAGCAGTTCTTC.

This sequence joins TRBV7-2 and TRBJ2-5; D gene unclear. V dropped 2 bases and J dropped 3 bases, with 13 bases sitting between them. Per germline, CDR1 SGHTA and CDR2 FQGNSA. The CDR3 sequence is 15 residues long. This chain's CDR3 is CASSLWVGQKETQYF. The CDR3 DNA reads TGTGCCAGCAGCTTATGGGTAGGGCAGAAAGAGACCCAGTACTTC.

This clonotype was seen only a few times. The chain links TRBV23-1 to TRBJ2-7; possibly TRBD1 for D (6 bases). TRBV23-1 is an ORF, and what it does is uncertain. V lost 3 bases and J lost 6, with 9 bases in between. CDR3 length equals 12 residues. The DNA for the CDR3 is TGCGCCAGCAGTCATTTGGGGGCCGAGCAGTACTTC. Its protein product is CASSHLGAEQYF.

This clonotype was counted a few times. The rearrangement joins TRBV7-6 to TRBJ2-1, with D unclear. The CDR3 is made up of 13 amino acids. Trimming pared 3 bases from V and 6 bases from J, leaving 9 bases between. Looked up from germline, CDR1 is SGHVS and CDR2 is FNYEAQ. Written as DNA, the CDR3 is TGTGCCAGCAGCTTGTCCGCCCTCAATGAGCAGTTCTTC. It is translated as CASSLSALNEQFF.

J is TRBJ1-3 and V is TRBV24-1; D remains ambiguous. Trimming took off 4 bases at V and 2 bases at J, with 8 bases between the two ends. The germline V gene has CDR1 KGHDR and CDR2 SFDVKD. This CDR3 region has 14 residues. CDR3 sequence: CATSDPPPGNTIYF. In DNA, the CDR3 is TGTGCCACCAGTGACCCTCCTCCTGGAAACACCATATATTTT.

This clonotype was picked up a small number of times. V usage is TRBV7-9 and J usage is TRBJ2-1; 8 bases are a match to TRBD1. V was pared by 5 bases and J by 6 bases, with 9 bases of the junction left unmatched. The CDR3 covers 15 residues. In germline, CDR1 is SEHNR, CDR2 FQNEAQ (reference sequence). Written as DNA, the CDR3 is TGTGCCAGCAGCCCTGGACAGGGCCAAATCAATGAGCAGTTCTTC. It translates to CASSPGQGQINEQFF.

The chain links TRBV4-1 to TRBJ1-6; D unclear. The germline CDR1 and CDR2 sequences are MGHRA and YSYEKL. V lost 0 bases and J 6 bases, leaving 18 bases between the germline ends. This CDR3 spans 18 amino acids. The CDR3 nucleotides read TGCGCCAGCAGCCAAGATGGGGTCGGAAGAGACCTTAATTCACCCCTCCACTTT. This translates into CASSQDGVGRDLNSPLHF.